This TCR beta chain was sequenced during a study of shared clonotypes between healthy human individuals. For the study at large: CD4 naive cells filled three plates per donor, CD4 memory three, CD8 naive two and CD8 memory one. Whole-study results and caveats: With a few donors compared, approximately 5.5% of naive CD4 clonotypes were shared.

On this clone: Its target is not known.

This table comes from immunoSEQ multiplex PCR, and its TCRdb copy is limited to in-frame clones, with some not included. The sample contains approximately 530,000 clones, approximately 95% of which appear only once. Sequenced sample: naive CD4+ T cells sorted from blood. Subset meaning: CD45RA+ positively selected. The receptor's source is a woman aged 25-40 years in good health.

The CDR3 protein is CASSQGVGVGGRQPQHF. The CDR3 nucleotides read TGCGCCAGCAGCCAAGGAGTGGGCGTCGGGGGGCGTCAGCCCCAGCATTTT. The chain employs TRBV4-1 and TRBJ1-5; tentatively, D is TRBD1 (6 bases). Germline V lookup: CDR1 MGHRA, CDR2 YSYEKL. The CDR3 is made up of 17 amino acids. Between the trimmed V and J ends, which lost 1 base and 6 bases, there was a span of 19 bases.